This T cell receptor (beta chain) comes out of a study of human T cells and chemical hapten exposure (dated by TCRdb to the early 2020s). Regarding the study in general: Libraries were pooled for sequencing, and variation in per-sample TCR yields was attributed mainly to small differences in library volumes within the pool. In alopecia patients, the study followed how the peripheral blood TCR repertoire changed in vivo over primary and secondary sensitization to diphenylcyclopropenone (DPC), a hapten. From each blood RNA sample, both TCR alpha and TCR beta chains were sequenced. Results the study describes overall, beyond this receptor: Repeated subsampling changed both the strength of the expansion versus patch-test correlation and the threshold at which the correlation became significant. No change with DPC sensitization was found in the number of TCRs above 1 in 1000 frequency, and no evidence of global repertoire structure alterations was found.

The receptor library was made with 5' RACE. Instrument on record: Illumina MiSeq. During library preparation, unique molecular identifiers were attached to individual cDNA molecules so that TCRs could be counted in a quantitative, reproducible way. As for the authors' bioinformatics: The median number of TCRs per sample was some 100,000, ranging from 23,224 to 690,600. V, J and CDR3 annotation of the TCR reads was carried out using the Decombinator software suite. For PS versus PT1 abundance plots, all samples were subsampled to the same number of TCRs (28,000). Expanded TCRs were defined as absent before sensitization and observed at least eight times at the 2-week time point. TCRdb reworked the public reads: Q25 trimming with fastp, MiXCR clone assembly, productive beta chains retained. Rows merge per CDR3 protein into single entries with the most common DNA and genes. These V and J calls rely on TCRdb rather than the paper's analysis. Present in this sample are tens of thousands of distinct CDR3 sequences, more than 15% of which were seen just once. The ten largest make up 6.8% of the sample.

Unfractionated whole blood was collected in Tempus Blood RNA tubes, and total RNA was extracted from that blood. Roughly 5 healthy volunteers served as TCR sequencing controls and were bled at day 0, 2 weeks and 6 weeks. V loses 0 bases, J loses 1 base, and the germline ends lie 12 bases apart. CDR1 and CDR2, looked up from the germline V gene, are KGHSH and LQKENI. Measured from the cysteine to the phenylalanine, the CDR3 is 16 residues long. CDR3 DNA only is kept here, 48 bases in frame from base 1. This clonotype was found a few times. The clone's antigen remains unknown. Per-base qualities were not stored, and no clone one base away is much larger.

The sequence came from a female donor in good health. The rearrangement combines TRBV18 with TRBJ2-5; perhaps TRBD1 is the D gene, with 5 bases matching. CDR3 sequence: CASSPPIGQGQETQYF. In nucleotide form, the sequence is TGTGCCAGCTCACCACCGATAGGGCAGGGCCAAGAGACCCAGTACTTC.